The 9 T cell receptor beta chains presented below share a single source sample, sequenced in a study. TCRdb passed the 5' RACE reads through MiXCR, listing each CDR3 protein once. The sample shows about 40,000 distinct CDR3 sequences, around 18% of them seen only once. Specimen: naive CD4+ T cells sorted from a lymph node. Indicated subset: naive CD4+ T cells, CD4+CD45RA+CD25-. The receptors were sampled from a female donor with breast cancer.

This clonotype was counted only a few times. The chain is built from TRBV5-1 and TRBJ2-5; D might be TRBD2 (6 bases). Per the germline V gene, CDR1 is SGHRS and CDR2 is YFSETQ. Trimming cost V 1 base and J 2 bases, with 12 bases left between them. The CDR3 runs to 15 residues. The CDR3 bases are TGCGCCAGCAGCTTGCGGGGGATAGTACAAGAGACCCAGTACTTC. Its protein product is CASSLRGIVQETQYF.

This clonotype was observed at least ten times. The chain joins TRBV6-2 or TRBV6-3 to TRBJ2-7; 8 bases line up with TRBD1. The germline V gene encodes CDR1 MNHEY and CDR2 SVGEGT. The CDR3 extends over 14 amino acids. J gave up 5 bases and V 2 bases, and 5 bases lay outside the gene matches. This CDR3 reads CASSYASRGHEQYF. DNA of the CDR3: TGTGCCAGCAGTTACGCGTCCAGGGGGCACGAGCAGTACTTC.

This chain's CDR3 is CASRTLADTQYF. The CDR3 region has the DNA TGTGCCAGCAGAACCCTAGCCGATACGCAGTATTTT. The chain is built from TRBV12-3 or TRBV12-4 and TRBJ2-3, with TRBD2 as a possible D gene (5 bases). The CDR3 loop spans 12 amino acids. Between the trimmed V and J ends, which lost 6 bases and 6 bases, there was a span of 10 bases.

This clonotype has only a few counts. J is TRBJ2-3 and V is TRBV7-6, with TRBD1 matching over 11 bases. The V gene's germline CDR1 is SGHVS and CDR2 FNYEAQ. The CDR3 spans 17 residues. V lost 2 bases, J lost 5 bases, and 9 bases stayed unmatched. CDR3 sequence: CASSLNLQDRGLDTQYF. CDR3 nucleotides: TGTGCCAGCAGCTTAAACCTACAGGACAGGGGGCTAGATACGCAGTATTTT.

This clonotype has at least ten counts. The V and J genes are TRBV4-1 and TRBJ1-1; 8 bases fit TRBD1. The V and J ends lost 4 bases and 5 bases, in that order; junction bases with no gene match: 9. The CDR3 runs to 15 residues. CDR1 is MGHRA, CDR2 YSYEKL, per germline. The CDR3 region is CASSPEGTGRTEAFF. CDR3 coding DNA: TGCGCCAGCAGCCCGGAAGGGACAGGTAGGACTGAAGCTTTCTTT.

The chain recombines TRBV5-6 with TRBJ1-2; 10 bases match TRBD1. V gave up 4 bases and J gave up 4 bases; unmatched junction bases: 13. This CDR3 spans 17 amino acids. The germline V gene encodes CDR1 SGHDT and CDR2 YYEEEE. The CDR3: CASSPGQGVQSSYGYTF. Here the CDR3 DNA reads TGTGCCAGCAGCCCAGGACAGGGGGTGCAAAGTTCCTATGGCTACACCTTC.

V gene TRBV5-1 combines with J gene TRBJ1-3; D ambiguous. Germline V gene sequence: CDR1 SGHRS, CDR2 YFSETQ. Trimming shortened V by 5 bases and J by 3 bases, and 9 bases separated the two germline ends. This CDR3 has 13 residues. The CDR3 reads CASRLMDGNTIYF. CDR3 nucleotides: TGCGCCAGCAGATTGATGGATGGAAACACCATATATTTT.

As to this clonotype: At one boundary the junction diverges from the germline segment, which might be a read error. The rearrangement joins TRBV5-1 to TRBJ2-5; D is ambiguous. CDR3 length: 13 residues. CDR1 and CDR2 (germline): SGHRS, YFSETQ. CDR3 sequence (DNA): TGCGCCAGCAGCTTGGAAGGTGCAGAGACCCAGTGCTTC. Translated: CASSLEGAETQCF.

This clonotype was detected only a few times. This rearrangement joins TRBV28 to TRBJ1-1, with no clear D. There are 12 residues in the CDR3. V lost 1 base and J lost 8, with 8 bases in between. From germline, CDR1 is MDHEN and CDR2 SYDVKM. CDR3 sequence reads: CASSLFGGEAFF. CDR3 sequence (DNA): TGTGCCAGCAGTTTATTTGGCGGGGAAGCTTTCTTT.